This T cell receptor (beta chain) is drawn from a study of T cells in Graves' hyperthyroidism and ophthalmopathy. Across the study: Before treatment of any kind, peripheral blood was taken at initial diagnosis.

Newly diagnosed hyperthyroidism, duration under 2 months, in patients aged 18 to 65. Exclusion followed for patients with uncontrolled infection, other autoimmune disease, pregnancy or lactation. This clonotype was recorded at least ten times. Its target is not known. The CDR3 loop spans 15 amino acids. V lost 4 bases and J lost 4; bases outside the gene matches: 3. CDR1 is KGHDR and CDR2 is SFDVKD in the germline V gene. RNA transcripts served as the template for amplifying TCR beta CDR3 regions. First-round RT-PCR targeting the TCR CDR3 was performed with the HTBI primer set. Via MiXCR, TCRdb re-called the multiplex PCR reads, giving one row per CDR3 protein. This sample has more than 550,000 distinct CDR3 sequences; around 16% occur once, and the top ten carry about 14%. Study-level points and caveats: Appearing also in blood were most of the thyroid clonotypes expanded above 0.001.

The specimen was blood. The sequence was obtained from a man aged 45 to 65 with Graves' hyperthyroidism. This chain connects TRBV24-1 to TRBJ2-1; 10 bases line up with TRBD1. The CDR3 is CATSERTGGYNEQFF. The CDR3 bases are TGTGCCACCAGTGAGAGGACAGGGGGATACAATGAGCAGTTCTTC.